These T cell receptor beta chains were read from a single sample in a study of blood T cells in healthy people across ages. TCRdb re-called the 5' RACE reads with MiXCR, one entry per CDR3 protein. The repertoire holds some 760,000 distinct CDR3 sequences, with 20% to 30% as singletons. The data also belong to a second study, concerning T cells of mothers and their children.

Sequencing was carried out using blood. These receptors came from a boy aged 10-17 years in good health. Both conserved end residues are part of each CDR3. The size of a clone is reported for some rows only, either as once, few or many, or as a class for expanded clones.

V gene: TRBV27
clone size: NA
J gene: TRBJ1-6
CDR3 protein: CASSPGTGRLPSPLHF

V gene: TRBV27
clone size: NA
J gene: TRBJ2-1
CDR3 protein: CASSFRPARHEQFF

V gene: TRBV4-3
clone size: few
J gene: NA
CDR3 protein: CASSQIQGSGKQYF

V gene: TRBV4-2
clone size: once
J gene: TRBJ2-2
CDR3 protein: CASSQLDSPTGELFF

V gene: TRBV12-5
clone size: NA
J gene: TRBJ1-1
CDR3 protein: CASGFLNTEAFF

V gene: TRBV10-3
clone size: few
J gene: TRBJ1-4
CDR3 protein: CAISDGTENEKLFF

V gene: TRBV28
clone size: few
J gene: TRBJ2-5
CDR3 protein: CASSRDTITGQETQYF

V gene: TRBV12-3/TRBV12-4
clone size: NA
J gene: TRBJ2-1
CDR3 protein: CASSLEGLEGNEQFF

V gene: TRBV29-1
clone size: NA
J gene: TRBJ2-5
CDR3 protein: CSAKGVILGLISQETQYF

V gene: TRBV6-5
clone size: NA
J gene: TRBJ2-1
CDR3 protein: CASSSGTSGGREQFF

V gene: TRBV4-3
clone size: few
J gene: TRBJ2-5
CDR3 protein: CASSHEVGLRETQYF

V gene: TRBV29-1
clone size: NA
J gene: TRBJ1-2
CDR3 protein: CSVAGQGAINYGYTF

V gene: TRBV20-1
clone size: NA
J gene: TRBJ1-4
CDR3 protein: CSGKSTGSYTTNEKLFF

V gene: TRBV20-1
clone size: few
J gene: TRBJ2-3
CDR3 protein: CSAISGRGTDTQYF

V gene: TRBV7-9
clone size: few
J gene: TRBJ2-5
CDR3 protein: CASSLGAGTAETQYF

V gene: TRBV2
clone size: many
J gene: TRBJ2-3
CDR3 protein: CASSRSGLFTDTQYF

V gene: TRBV5-5
clone size: NA
J gene: TRBJ1-2
CDR3 protein: CASSRDIYGYTF

V gene: TRBV4-1
clone size: few
J gene: TRBJ2-1
CDR3 protein: CASSQVSDGYNEQFF

V gene: TRBV5-1
clone size: NA
J gene: TRBJ2-4
CDR3 protein: CASCRTDVENIQYF

V gene: TRBV20-1
clone size: few
J gene: TRBJ2-3
CDR3 protein: CSARDRGSQDTQYF

V gene: TRBV5-6
clone size: NA
J gene: TRBJ2-3
CDR3 protein: CASSRRDSATDTQYF

V gene: TRBV20-1
clone size: NA
J gene: TRBJ2-7
CDR3 protein: CSAREGSDYEQYF

V gene: TRBV5-1
clone size: NA
J gene: TRBJ2-5
CDR3 protein: CASSSVVGAEGETQYF

V gene: TRBV2
clone size: few
J gene: NA
CDR3 protein: CASSGGQGDYEQYF

V gene: TRBV29-1
clone size: NA
J gene: TRBJ2-5
CDR3 protein: CSVEVGGREGPREQYF

V gene: TRBV6-1
clone size: few
J gene: TRBJ2-1
CDR3 protein: CASSTSFGGTGVNEQFF

V gene: TRBV29-1
clone size: few
J gene: TRBJ1-2
CDR3 protein: CSAGAGRYGYTF

V gene: TRBV6-2/TRBV6-3
clone size: few
J gene: TRBJ2-5
CDR3 protein: CASSYVGSEETQYF

V gene: TRBV7-9
clone size: few
J gene: TRBJ2-7
CDR3 protein: CASSEADRGMDEQYF

V gene: TRBV7-9
clone size: few
J gene: TRBJ1-1
CDR3 protein: CASSDGQGVSEAFF

V gene: TRBV7-2
clone size: NA
J gene: TRBJ2-7
CDR3 protein: CASSPRDRGGTYAQYF

V gene: TRBV5-1
clone size: few
J gene: TRBJ2-7
CDR3 protein: CASSAQGGEQYF

V gene: TRBV5-1
clone size: few
J gene: TRBJ2-7
CDR3 protein: CASSVVGGTEYEQYF

V gene: TRBV12-3/TRBV12-4
clone size: few
J gene: TRBJ2-4
CDR3 protein: CASSLAGHIQYF

V gene: TRBV12-3/TRBV12-4
clone size: NA
J gene: TRBJ1-1
CDR3 protein: CASSLKGWESAFF

V gene: TRBV10-3
clone size: few
J gene: TRBJ2-5
CDR3 protein: CAVSAGGSEETQYF

V gene: TRBV3-1
clone size: few
J gene: TRBJ2-2
CDR3 protein: CASSQGTGPAGELFF

V gene: TRBV3-1
clone size: few
J gene: TRBJ1-1
CDR3 protein: CASAINGEGEAFF

V gene: TRBV14
clone size: NA
J gene: TRBJ2-7
CDR3 protein: CASSRVADLNYEQYF

V gene: TRBV12-3/TRBV12-4
clone size: NA
J gene: TRBJ2-3
CDR3 protein: CASSLKHSLPTDTQYF

V gene: TRBV6-2/TRBV6-3
clone size: NA
J gene: TRBJ1-1
CDR3 protein: CASRDDGRMNTEAFF

V gene: TRBV9
clone size: NA
J gene: TRBJ2-6
CDR3 protein: CASSAPGPQGANVLTF

V gene: TRBV9
clone size: few
J gene: NA
CDR3 protein: CASSVGDSLNEQFF

V gene: TRBV6-5
clone size: NA
J gene: TRBJ2-2
CDR3 protein: CASSWHGRSAGELFF

V gene: TRBV5-1
clone size: few
J gene: TRBJ1-1
CDR3 protein: CASSDSSMNTEAFF

V gene: TRBV21-1
clone size: NA
J gene: TRBJ2-4
CDR3 protein: CTSSKGQVQILAKNIQYF

V gene: TRBV28
clone size: few
J gene: TRBJ2-1
CDR3 protein: CASSSIAELYNEQFF

V gene: TRBV5-1
clone size: NA
J gene: TRBJ1-2
CDR3 protein: CASSLIGHGRRIYGYTF

V gene: TRBV7-9
clone size: NA
J gene: TRBJ2-1
CDR3 protein: CASSSLAGERNEQFF

V gene: TRBV13
clone size: NA
J gene: TRBJ1-2
CDR3 protein: CASSLGAATGGKGGYTF

V gene: TRBV5-1
clone size: NA
J gene: TRBJ2-7
CDR3 protein: CASSERDFYEQYF

V gene: TRBV29-1
clone size: few
J gene: TRBJ2-1
CDR3 protein: CSVVGTSGRNEQFF

V gene: TRBV28
clone size: NA
J gene: TRBJ2-5
CDR3 protein: CASRPPAGAQETQYF

V gene: TRBV9
clone size: NA
J gene: TRBJ2-4
CDR3 protein: CASSGSGQLPGIQYF

V gene: TRBV9
clone size: NA
J gene: TRBJ2-5
CDR3 protein: CAGSAGGQETQYF

V gene: TRBV20-1
clone size: few
J gene: TRBJ2-2
CDR3 protein: CSAIRAGGFTGELFF

V gene: TRBV29-1
clone size: few
J gene: NA
CDR3 protein: CTATDGTQYF

V gene: TRBV4-3
clone size: NA
J gene: TRBJ2-7
CDR3 protein: CASSQDYGPYEQYF